A single sample gave rise to the 27 T cell receptor beta chains below, sequenced in a study of T cell clones after liver transplantation (dated by TCRdb to about 2019). Receptors were amplified or captured by the immunoSEQ multiplex PCR assay. What TCRdb holds here is the immuneACCESS table cut down to in-frame rearrangements. Part of the clones is not present; checked against another copy, under half of the missing clones reflect an unresolved V gene, and the others are unexplained. A total of fewer than 80,000 clones appear in this sample, roughly 84% of them only once. The top ten constitute 2.1% of the sample. The specimen comprised CD4+ T cells from blood, sampled 48 months after liver transplant. The receptors originated from a human patient who received a liver transplant. Donor T cells from the graft may be present among the T cells after a transplant.

This chain joins TRBV27 and TRBJ1-1; 9 bases agree with TRBD1. Germline CDR1 is MNHEY and CDR2 is SMNVEV (reference sequence). Unmatched junction bases numbered 10, after V lost 6 bases and J lost 5 bases. The CDR3 is 15 residues long. The CDR3 loop reads CASREGDRVGTEAFF. In DNA, the CDR3 is TGTGCCAGCAGGGAGGGGGACAGGGTAGGGACTGAAGCTTTCTTT.

J is TRBJ2-3 and V is TRBV18; TRBD2 aligns across 10 bases. V dropped 2 bases and J dropped 3; count of bases not matched to a gene: 14. The germline CDR1 and CDR2 sequences are KGHSH and LQKENI. The CDR3 length is 19 residues. CDR3 coding DNA: TGTGCCAGCTCACCATTGGCGTCCCCTAGCGGGAGTCGTACAGATACGCAGTATTTT. Translated, it gives CASSPLASPSGSRTDTQYF.

The chain employs TRBV10-2 and TRBJ2-3; D gene unclear. The V gene's germline CDR1 is WSHSY and CDR2 SAAADI. The V and J ends lost 2 bases and 2 bases respectively, with 5 bases between them. The CDR3 consists of 13 residues. The DNA for the CDR3 is TGCGCCAGCAGTGAGGGCCTCACAGATACGCAGTATTTT. Protein: CASSEGLTDTQYF.

The rearrangement joins TRBV6-1 to TRBJ1-6; D may be TRBD1 (5 bases). V was clipped by 3 bases and J by 7 bases, with 13 bases between them. The CDR3 totals 15 residues. Germline V lookup: CDR1 MNHNS, CDR2 SASEGT. The CDR3 loop reads CASSDGHPRNSPLHF. For the CDR3, the DNA is TGTGCCAGCAGTGACGGACACCCTAGGAATTCACCCCTCCACTTT.

This clone showed up just once. This sequence joins TRBV7-2 and TRBJ2-3; tentative D call: TRBD2 (5 bases). The CDR3 extends over 15 amino acids. With 2 bases removed from V and 3 bases from J, the gap between germline ends came to 12 bases. In germline, CDR1 is SGHTA, CDR2 FQGNSA. The CDR3 sequence: CASSLRGEQTDTQYF. The CDR3, as DNA: TGTGCCAGCAGCTTACGTGGGGAGCAGACAGATACGCAGTATTTT.

The chain recombines TRBV5-4 with TRBJ2-3, with D possibly TRBD2 on 5 matching bases. Germline CDR1 reads SGHNT; CDR2 reads YYREEE (reference sequence). The CDR3 contains 12 residues. The V end was cut by 9 bases, the J end by 2 bases, with 10 bases between. CDR3 sequence reads: CATRRDTDTQYF. The CDR3 DNA reads TGTGCCACCCGCCGGGACACAGATACGCAGTATTTT.

The chain links TRBV14 to TRBJ1-2; TRBD1 agrees at 8 bases. The germline V gene encodes CDR1 SGHDN and CDR2 FVKESK. CDR3 length equals 15 residues. V trimming: 7 bases; J trimming: 4 bases; junction bases outside the gene matches: 11. The DNA for the CDR3 is TGTGCCAGCACCGACAGGGGAGACATCCCCTATGGCTACACCTTC. Its protein product is CASTDRGDIPYGYTF.

The chain links TRBV5-6 to TRBJ2-3; weak D call: TRBD2 (5 bases). Germline values: CDR1 SGHDT, CDR2 YYEEEE. Between the trimmed V and J ends, which lost 0 bases and 4 bases, there was a span of 12 bases. This CDR3 contains 15 residues. CDR3 in DNA: TGTGCCAGCAGCTTGGTGGGAGAGAACGCAGATACGCAGTATTTT. It yields the protein CASSLVGENADTQYF. The variable domain in full, with the rest retrieved from reference TRBV5-6 and TRBJ2-3, is DAGVTQSPTHLIKTRGQQVTLRCSPKSGHDTVSWYQQALGQGPQFIFQYYEEEERQRGNFPDRFSGHQFPNYSSELNVNALLLGDSALYLCASSLVGENADTQYFGPGTRLTVL.

The chain is built from TRBV18 and TRBJ1-5, with TRBD1 identical over 8 bases. The CDR3 has 16 amino acids. CDR1 and CDR2 (germline): KGHSH, LQKENI. V lost 0 bases to trimming and J lost 3 bases; unmatched junction nucleotides: 4. The CDR3 reads CASSPPGQGVNQPQHF. In DNA, the CDR3 is TGTGCCAGCTCACCACCTGGACAGGGAGTCAATCAGCCCCAGCATTTT. The full variable domain, its missing parts supplied by reference TRBV18 and TRBJ1-5, is NAGVMQNPRHLVRRRGQEARLRCSPMKGHSHVYWYRQLPEEGLKFMVYLQKENIIDESGMPKERFSAEFPKEGPSILRIQQVVRGDSAAYFCASSPPGQGVNQPQHFGDGTRLSIL.

This chain joins TRBV9 and TRBJ1-3; the match to TRBD1 covers 8 bases. Trimming cost V 0 bases and J 1 base; bases outside gene matches: 9. Germline V gene data show CDR1 as SGDLS and CDR2 as YYNGEE. CDR3 size: 18 residues. DNA for the CDR3: TGTGCCAGCAGCGTAGACGCAGGACAGGGCATTTCTGGAAACACCATATATTTT. The encoded protein is CASSVDAGQGISGNTIYF.

This chain links TRBV5-8 with TRBJ1-1, with unresolved D. Per germline, CDR1 SGHTS and CDR2 YDEGEE. The CDR3 spans 14 residues. V gave up 4 bases and J gave up 5 bases, with 15 bases separating them. The CDR3 DNA reads as TGTGCCAGCAGCGCCCGGCCAGTTGGGACTGAAGCTTTCTTT. This codes for CASSARPVGTEAFF.

CDR3 loop: CASSELGTLGETQYF. CDR3 in DNA: TGTGCCAGCAGTGAGCTGGGGACGCTTGGGGAGACCCAGTACTTC. This chain joins TRBV6-1 and TRBJ2-5, with D possibly being TRBD1 or TRBD2 (5 bases each). This CDR3 is built from 15 residues. CDR1 is MNHNS and CDR2 is SASEGT in the germline V gene. V gave up 3 bases and J gave up 5 bases, with 16 bases separating them.

V is TRBV4-2 and J is TRBJ2-2; tentatively, D is TRBD2 (5 bases). Germline assignment: CDR1 LGHNA and CDR2 YNFKEQ. CDR3 length: 16 residues. Trimming cost V 0 bases and J 3 bases, with 11 bases left between them. In DNA, the CDR3 is TGTGCCAGCAGCCAAGATAGAGGGTTCGACACCGGGGAGCTGTTTTTT. Translation gives CASSQDRGFDTGELFF.

The V call is TRBV2, the J call TRBJ1-5, with D tentatively TRBD1 (5 bases). CDR3 size: 15 residues. Germline CDR1 is SNHLY and CDR2 is FYNNEI. V gave up 6 bases and J gave up 1 base, with 13 bases separating them. CDR3 residues: CASSSGTQSNQPQHF. CDR3 nucleotide sequence: TGTGCCAGCAGCTCCGGGACCCAAAGCAATCAGCCCCAGCATTTT.

The V call is TRBV20-1, the J call TRBJ2-5; D is uncertain. The CDR3 runs 11 residues. V dropped 2 bases and J dropped 7 bases, with 8 bases sitting between them. Germline CDR1 reads DFQATT; CDR2 reads SNEGSKA (reference sequence). This CDR3 reads CSARYGRTQYF. The CDR3 coding sequence is TGCAGTGCTAGATACGGACGGACCCAGTACTTC.

A single count supports this clone. The chain couples TRBV7-8 to TRBJ2-5; TRBD1 aligns across 8 bases. The length of the CDR3 is 15 residues. In germline, CDR1 is SGHVS, CDR2 FQNEAQ. V lost 4 bases to trimming and J lost 5 bases; unmatched junction nucleotides: 9. The CDR3 here is CASSWAGGADETQYF. The CDR3 DNA reads TGTGCCAGCAGCTGGGCAGGGGGCGCGGACGAGACCCAGTACTTC.

The CDR3 nucleotides are TGTGCCATCAGCCTAGGACAGACCATGAACACTGAAGCTTTCTTT. Protein: CAISLGQTMNTEAFF. The chain combines TRBV10-3 with TRBJ1-1; D is perhaps TRBD1 (6 bases). CDR3 length: 15 residues. V lost 6 bases and J lost 0, with 14 bases in between. Germline V gene sequence: CDR1 ENHRY, CDR2 SYGVKD.

V gene TRBV4-3 combines with J gene TRBJ2-5; the match to TRBD1 covers 12 bases. Trimming cost V 0 bases and J 5 bases; bases outside gene matches: 7. Germline lookup yields CDR1 LGHNA and CDR2 YSLEER. The CDR3 is 17 amino acids. The CDR3 sequence: CASSQDQGQGAGETQYF. CDR3 nucleotides: TGCGCCAGCAGCCAAGATCAGGGACAGGGGGCCGGCGAGACCCAGTACTTC.

This clone counts as medium-sized (0.01 to 0.1%). The chain uses TRBV28 and TRBJ1-5, with a possible D match to TRBD1 (5 bases). The germline V and J ends were trimmed by 6 bases and 2 bases, with 11 bases remaining between them. CDR3 size: 14 residues. Germline-derived CDR1 and CDR2 are MDHEN and SYDVKM. Written as DNA, the CDR3 is TGTGCCAGCAGGCGACAGCAGGGCAATCAGCCCCAGCATTTT. Its translation: CASRRQQGNQPQHF.

The genes are TRBV6-5 and TRBJ2-5; unclear D gene. V dropped 4 bases and J dropped 5 bases, with 14 bases sitting between them. This CDR3 is built from 14 residues. Germline V gives CDR1 MNHEY, CDR2 SVGAGI. This chain's CDR3 is CASSSRAVGETQYF. CDR3 DNA sequence: TGTGCCAGCAGTTCACGGGCTGTGGGCGAGACCCAGTACTTC.

The chain carries TRBV5-6 and TRBJ2-3, with D possibly being TRBD1 or TRBD2 (6 bases each). Between the trimmed V and J ends, which lost 1 base and 3 bases, there was a span of 12 bases. The germline gives CDR1 SGHDT, CDR2 YYEEEE. This CDR3 is 15 amino acids long. The CDR3 sequence is CASSLRGPGTDTQYF. CDR3 DNA: TGTGCCAGCAGCTTGCGGGGGCCGGGTACAGATACGCAGTATTTT.

The chain recombines TRBV9 with TRBJ1-3; no reliable D call. Germline CDR1 and CDR2: SGDLS and YYNGEE. V lost 3 bases and J lost 0, with 4 bases in between. The CDR3 spans 13 residues. The CDR3 DNA sequence: TGTGCCAGCAGCGGAATCTCTGGAAACACCATATATTTT. This translates into CASSGISGNTIYF.

The chain combines TRBV7-8 with TRBJ2-7; 7 nucleotides line up with TRBD1. Germline CDR1 and CDR2: SGHVS and FQNEAQ. J lost 3 bases, V lost 2 bases, and 19 bases had no gene match. CDR3 size: 19 residues. CDR3 sequence (DNA): TGTGCCAGCAGCTTAATCGTCGCAAACTGGGACAGCTCCTTCTACGAGCAGTACTTC. Amino acids: CASSLIVANWDSSFYEQYF.

CDR3 loop: CASSLGQYNEQFF. The CDR3 DNA is TGTGCCAGCAGCTTGGGTCAGTACAATGAGCAGTTCTTC. V and J are TRBV11-2 and TRBJ2-1, with D unclear. This CDR3 is built from 13 residues. Trimming removed 3 bases from V and 4 bases from J, with 7 bases in between. Per germline, CDR1 SGHAT and CDR2 FQNNGV.

V and J are TRBV2 and TRBJ1-2, with a possible D match to TRBD1 (5 bases). Germline CDR1 reads SNHLY; CDR2 reads FYNNEI. V was trimmed by 8 bases and J by 8 bases, leaving 24 bases between them. The CDR3 contains 15 residues. CDR3 coding DNA: TGTGCCAGCGCGGAGACAGAGGGAGGTTGGAGCGGCTACACCTTC. As protein: CASAETEGGWSGYTF.

This clone was observed a handful of times. The chain has TRBV4-3 and TRBJ2-5; 12 bases match TRBD2. In germline, CDR1 is LGHNA, CDR2 YSLEER. The CDR3 is 18 amino acids. V shed 0 bases, J shed 5 bases, and the junction held 10 bases outside the gene matches. The CDR3 DNA follows: TGCGCCAGCAGCCAAGATCTCCGGACTAGCGGGGTTGTTGAGACCCAGTACTTC. Translation: CASSQDLRTSGVVETQYF.

The J gene is TRBJ1-5, the V gene TRBV7-9; D may be TRBD1 (6 bases). Germline V CDR1 and CDR2: SEHNR, FQNEAQ (reference sequence). V lost 6 bases and J 2 bases, leaving 17 bases between the germline ends. The CDR3 has 16 residues. The CDR3 spells CASSNNRGPGNQPQHF. In DNA form, the CDR3 reads TGTGCCAGCAGTAATAACCGGGGGCCGGGCAATCAGCCCCAGCATTTT.